The T cell receptor beta chain under discussion was sequenced for a study of cytomegalovirus exposure and HLA in healthy donors. Background on the study: Tens of millions of unique TCRs from HLA-typed donors were held in an early data release.

The primer mix had 60 Vbeta and 13 Jbeta primers. The assay was immunoSEQ multiplex PCR, and TCRdb's table has in-frame clones only and misses some. This table has approximately 100,000 clones, roughly four fifths appearing once. CDR1 and CDR2 (germline): GTSNPN, SVGIG (reference sequence). There are 13 residues in the CDR3. The junction had 3 bases not matched to a gene; V was cut back by 0 bases and J by 5 bases. This TCR derives from a man aged 45-60 years in good health and CMV-seronegative. Sequenced material: PBMCs. V and J are TRBV30 and TRBJ1-2; TRBD1 matches at 7 bases. The CDR3 loop reads CAWSVQGQYGYTF. CDR3 nucleotides: TGTGCCTGGAGTGTCCAGGGACAGTATGGCTACACCTTC.